This T cell receptor (beta chain) was obtained from a study of T-cell reconstitution after alpha-beta-depleted transplantation in children (dated by TCRdb to 2016 to 2017). At the level of the whole study: Using TCR repertoire profiling, the study followed T-cell immune reconstitution in a quantitative way in children after TCRalphabeta/CD19-depleted allogeneic hematopoietic cell transplantation. Results and caveats for the whole study, not just this receptor: In some patients, the high TCRbeta diversity seen at day 60 was put down to recipient T cells and intrathymic progenitors that had survived conditioning. About two months after transplant, the apparently early recovery of alphabetaT-cell counts reportedly depended on just several hundred clones that had expanded rapidly and came from non-depleted graft cells. Over the following months the frequencies of hyperexpanded clones went down, and after one year T-cell counts and TCRbeta diversity were mostly credited to newly produced T cells.

The protocol used for the library was PCR. The instrument given in TCRdb is Illumina HiSeq 2500. To normalize quantification of the TCRbeta repertoire, the TCR libraries were built with molecular barcoding that relied on unique molecular identifiers. The public reads were quality trimmed at Q25 with fastp and then assembled into clones with MiXCR by TCRdb, keeping productive beta chains. All rows with the same CDR3 protein become a single entry with the most common DNA and genes. The sample table records about 610,000 distinct CDR3 sequences; approximately 30% of these occur just once. The ten largest clones add up to approximately 33% of the sample. Reading the germline V gene gives CDR1 SNHLY and CDR2 FYNNEI. Germline trimming: 4 bases from V, 6 bases from J; junction bases outside gene matches: 15. The CDR3 measures 17 amino acids from cysteine to phenylalanine. CDR3 DNA is the only sequence kept; it has 51 bases, read in frame from the first base.

Regarding this clonotype: The antigen it binds to is not known. Base qualities are not provided; no much larger clone lies one nucleotide away.

Reading the label with the study, this specimen's treatment or condition is: allogeneic hematopoietic cell transplantation with graft depleted of TCRalphabeta T cells and CD19 B cells. The children who served as transplant recipients had been given grafts of TCRalphabeta/CD19-depleted allogeneic hematopoietic cells. This specimen consisted of PBMCs, obtained before TCRalphabeta/CD19-depleted stem cell transplant. The receptor comes from a boy in the first two years of life with Wiskott-Aldrich syndrome, due to receive a stem cell transplant. The chain joins TRBV2 to TRBJ2-3, with 8 bases in between that match TRBD2. The bases are TGTGCCAGCAGTGGGGGGCTCTCGGGAGGGCCTCAGGATACGCAGTATTTT. It codes for CASSGGLSGGPQDTQYF.